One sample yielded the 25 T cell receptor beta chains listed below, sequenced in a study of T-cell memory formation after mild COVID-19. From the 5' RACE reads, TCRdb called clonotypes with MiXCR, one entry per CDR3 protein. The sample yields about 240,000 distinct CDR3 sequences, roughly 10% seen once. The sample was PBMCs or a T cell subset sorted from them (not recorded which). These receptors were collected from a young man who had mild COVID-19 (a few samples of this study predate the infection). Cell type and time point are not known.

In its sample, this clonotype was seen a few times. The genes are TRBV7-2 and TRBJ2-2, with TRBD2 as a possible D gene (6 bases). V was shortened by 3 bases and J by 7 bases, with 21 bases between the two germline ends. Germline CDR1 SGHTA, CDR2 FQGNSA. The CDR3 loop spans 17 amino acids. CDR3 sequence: CASSLTSKVRMGGELFF. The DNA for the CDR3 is TGTGCCAGCAGCTTGACTAGTAAGGTCCGGATGGGCGGGGAGCTGTTTTTT.

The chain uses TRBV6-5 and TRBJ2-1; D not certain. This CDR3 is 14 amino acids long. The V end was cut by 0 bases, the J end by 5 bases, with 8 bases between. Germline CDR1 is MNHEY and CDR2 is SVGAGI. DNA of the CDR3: TGTGCCAGCAGTTACTCGATAAGTGACAATGAGCAGTTCTTC. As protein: CASSYSISDNEQFF.

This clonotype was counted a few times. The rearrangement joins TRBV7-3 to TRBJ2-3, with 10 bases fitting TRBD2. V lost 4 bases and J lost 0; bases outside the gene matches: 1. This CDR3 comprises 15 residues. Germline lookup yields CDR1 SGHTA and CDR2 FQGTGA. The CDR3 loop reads CASSYSGRSTDTQYF. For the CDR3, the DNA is TGTGCCAGCAGCTATAGCGGGAGGAGCACAGATACGCAGTATTTT.

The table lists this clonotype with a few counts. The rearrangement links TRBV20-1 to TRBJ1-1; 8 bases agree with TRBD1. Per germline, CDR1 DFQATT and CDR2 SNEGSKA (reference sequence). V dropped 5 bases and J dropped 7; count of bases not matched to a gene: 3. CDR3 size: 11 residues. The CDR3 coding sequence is TGCAGTGCTCCAGACAGGGGTGAAGCTTTCTTT. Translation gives CSAPDRGEAFF.

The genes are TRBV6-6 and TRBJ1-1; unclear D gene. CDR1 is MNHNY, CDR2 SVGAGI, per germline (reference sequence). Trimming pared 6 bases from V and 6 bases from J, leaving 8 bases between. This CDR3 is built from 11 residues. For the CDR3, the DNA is TGTGCCAGCAGGCGGGGTGCTGAAGCTTTCTTT. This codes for CASRRGAEAFF.

In nucleotides, the CDR3 is TGTGCCAGCCCCCGATGGACAGGGGTACCCCCCGGCACCATATATTTT. Translated: CASPRWTGVPPGTIYF. The chain uses TRBV21-1 and TRBJ1-3; the table assigns TRBD1, which was not confirmed against the DNA. TRBV21-1 represents a pseudogene. CDR3 length: 16 residues.

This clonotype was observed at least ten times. The CDR3 DNA is TGTGCCAGCTCACCACCGGCAGACACAGATACGCAGTATTTT. It codes for CASSPPADTDTQYF. The chain has TRBV18 and TRBJ2-3; no definite D call. Deletions cut 0 bases from V and 2 bases from J, with 6 bases between. In germline, CDR1 is KGHSH, CDR2 LQKENI. The CDR3 has 14 residues.

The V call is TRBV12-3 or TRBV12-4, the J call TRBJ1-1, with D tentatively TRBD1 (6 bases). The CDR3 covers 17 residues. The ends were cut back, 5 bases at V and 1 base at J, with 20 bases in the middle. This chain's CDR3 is CASSPGLRGARNTEAFF. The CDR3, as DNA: TGTGCCAGCAGTCCCGGTTTAAGGGGGGCCCGGAACACTGAAGCTTTCTTT.

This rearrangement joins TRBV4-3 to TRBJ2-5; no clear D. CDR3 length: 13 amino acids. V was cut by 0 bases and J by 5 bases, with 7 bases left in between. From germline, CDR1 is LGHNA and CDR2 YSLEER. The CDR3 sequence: CASSQDWRETQYF. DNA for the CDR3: TGCGCCAGCAGCCAAGATTGGCGGGAGACCCAGTACTTC.

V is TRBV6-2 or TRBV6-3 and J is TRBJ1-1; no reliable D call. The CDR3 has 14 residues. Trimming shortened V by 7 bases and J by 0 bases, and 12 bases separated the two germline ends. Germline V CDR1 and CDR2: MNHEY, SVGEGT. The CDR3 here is CASTPADMNTEAFF. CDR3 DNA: TGTGCCAGCACCCCGGCGGATATGAACACTGAAGCTTTCTTT.

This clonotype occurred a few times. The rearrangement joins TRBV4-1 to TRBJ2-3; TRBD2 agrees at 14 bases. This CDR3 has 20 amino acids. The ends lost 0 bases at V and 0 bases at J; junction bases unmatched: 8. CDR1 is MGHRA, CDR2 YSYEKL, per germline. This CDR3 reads CASSQDEETSGGASTDTQYF. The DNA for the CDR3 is TGCGCCAGCAGCCAAGATGAGGAGACTAGCGGGGGGGCCAGCACAGATACGCAGTATTTT.

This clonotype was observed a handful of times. CDR3: CSVEGGPYSTDTQYF. DNA for the CDR3: TGCAGCGTTGAAGGCGGCCCTTACTCCACAGATACGCAGTATTTT. The chain uses TRBV29-1 and TRBJ2-3, with D unclear. The V end lost 1 base, the J end lost 2 bases, and 13 bases lay between the germline ends. The germline V gene has CDR1 SQVTM and CDR2 ANQGSEA. The CDR3 length is 15 residues.

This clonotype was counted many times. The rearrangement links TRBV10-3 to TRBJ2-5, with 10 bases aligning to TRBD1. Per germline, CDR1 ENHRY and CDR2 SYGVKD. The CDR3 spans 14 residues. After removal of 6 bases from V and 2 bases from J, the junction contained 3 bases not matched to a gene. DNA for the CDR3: TGTGCCATCAGCCGGGACAGGGGACAAGAGACCCAGTACTTC. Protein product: CAISRDRGQETQYF.

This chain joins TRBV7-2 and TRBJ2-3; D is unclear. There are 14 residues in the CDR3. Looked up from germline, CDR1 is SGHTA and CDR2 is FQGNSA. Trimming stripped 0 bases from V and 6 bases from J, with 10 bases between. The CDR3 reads CASSLATIGDTQYF. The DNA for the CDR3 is TGTGCCAGCAGCTTAGCGACAATCGGTGATACGCAGTATTTT.

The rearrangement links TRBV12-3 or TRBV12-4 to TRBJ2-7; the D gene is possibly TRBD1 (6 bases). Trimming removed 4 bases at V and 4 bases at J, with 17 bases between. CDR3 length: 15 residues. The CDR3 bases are TGTGCCAGCAGTTCCCCAAGAAAAGGACAGTACGAGCAGTACTTC. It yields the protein CASSSPRKGQYEQYF.

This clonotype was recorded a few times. CDR3 amino acids: CSARGAGGNSPLHF. The CDR3 region has the DNA TGCAGTGCTAGAGGAGCAGGGGGGAATTCACCCCTCCACTTT. J is TRBJ1-6 and V is TRBV20-1, with 7 bases lining up with TRBD1. The CDR3 length is 14 residues. Germline V gives CDR1 DFQATT, CDR2 SNEGSKA (reference sequence). Trimming took 1 base from V and 7 from J; bases not matched to a gene: 4.

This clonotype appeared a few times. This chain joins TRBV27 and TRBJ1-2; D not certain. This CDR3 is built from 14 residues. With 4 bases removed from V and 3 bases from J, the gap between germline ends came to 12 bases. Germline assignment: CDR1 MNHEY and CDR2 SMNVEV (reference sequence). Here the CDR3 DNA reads TGTGCCAGCAGTTCCGGGAACTCGTACTATGGCTACACCTTC. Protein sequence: CASSSGNSYYGYTF.

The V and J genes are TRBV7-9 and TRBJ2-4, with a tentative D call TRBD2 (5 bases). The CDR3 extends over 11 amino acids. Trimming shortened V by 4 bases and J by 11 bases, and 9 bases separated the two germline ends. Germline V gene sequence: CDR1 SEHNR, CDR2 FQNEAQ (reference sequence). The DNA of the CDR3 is TGTGCCAGCAGCTCTGCCGGGGTTCAGTACTTC. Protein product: CASSSAGVQYF.

The CDR3 region has the DNA TGTGCCAGCAGCCGGCAAAGGGTTCAGCCCCAGCATTTT. This codes for CASSRQRVQPQHF. The chain uses TRBV7-2 and TRBJ1-5; D ambiguous. Germline assignment: CDR1 SGHTA and CDR2 FQGNSA. V was shortened by 5 bases and J by 6 bases, with 11 bases between the two germline ends. The length of the CDR3 is 13 residues.

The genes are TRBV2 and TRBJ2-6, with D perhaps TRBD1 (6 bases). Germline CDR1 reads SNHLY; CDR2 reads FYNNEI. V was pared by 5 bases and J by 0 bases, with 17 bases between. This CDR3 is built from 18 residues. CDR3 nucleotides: TGTGCCAGCAGTTCCCGACAGGCTATTTACTCTGGGGCCAACGTCCTGACTTTC. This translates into CASSSRQAIYSGANVLTF.

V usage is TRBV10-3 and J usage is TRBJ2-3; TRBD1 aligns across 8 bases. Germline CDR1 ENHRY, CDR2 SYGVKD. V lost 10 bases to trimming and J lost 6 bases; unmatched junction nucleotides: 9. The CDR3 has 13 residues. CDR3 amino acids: CASQGAPTDTQYF. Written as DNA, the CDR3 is TGTGCCAGCCAGGGGGCTCCCACGGATACGCAGTATTTT.

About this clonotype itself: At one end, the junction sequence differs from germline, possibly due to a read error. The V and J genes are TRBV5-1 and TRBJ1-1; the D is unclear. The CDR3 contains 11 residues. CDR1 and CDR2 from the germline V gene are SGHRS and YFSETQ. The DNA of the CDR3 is TGCGCCAGCACCGACGACACCGAAGCTTTCTTT. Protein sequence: CASTDDTEAFF. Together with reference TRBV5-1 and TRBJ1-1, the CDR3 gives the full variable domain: KAGVTQTPRYLIKTRGQQVTLSCSPISGHRSVSWYQQTPGQGLQFLFEYFSETQRNKGNFPGRFSGRQFSNSRSEMNVSTLELGDSALYLCASTDDTEAFFGQGTRLTVV.

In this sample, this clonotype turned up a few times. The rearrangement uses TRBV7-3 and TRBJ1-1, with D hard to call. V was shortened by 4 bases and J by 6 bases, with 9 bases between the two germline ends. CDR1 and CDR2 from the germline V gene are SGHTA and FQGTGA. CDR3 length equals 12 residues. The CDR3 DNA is TGTGCCAGCAGCTCGGGCGGACCTGAAGCTTTCTTT. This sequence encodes CASSSGGPEAFF.

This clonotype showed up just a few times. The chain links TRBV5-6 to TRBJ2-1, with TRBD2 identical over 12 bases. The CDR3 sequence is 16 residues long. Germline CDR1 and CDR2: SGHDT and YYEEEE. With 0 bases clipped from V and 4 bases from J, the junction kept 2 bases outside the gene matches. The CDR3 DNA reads TGTGCCAGCAGCTTGGTCACTAGCGGGGGGTACAATGAGCAGTTCTTC. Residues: CASSLVTSGGYNEQFF.

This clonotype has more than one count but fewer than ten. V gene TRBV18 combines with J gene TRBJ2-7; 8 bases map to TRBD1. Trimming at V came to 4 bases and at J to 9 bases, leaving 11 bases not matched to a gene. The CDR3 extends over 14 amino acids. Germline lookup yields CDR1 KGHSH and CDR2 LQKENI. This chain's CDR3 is CASSLVGTGAWQYF. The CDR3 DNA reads TGTGCCAGCTCACTTGTCGGGACAGGTGCGTGGCAGTACTTC.